The subject of this entry is one T cell receptor (beta chain). Authors' analysis steps: ImmunoSEQ sequences covered only the junction and lacked quality scores; filtering therefore differed. Method: immunoSEQ multiplex PCR; TCRdb's copy keeps in-frame clones and lacks some. That table furnishes V, J and clone size, whereas the DNA furnished D and trimming. In the table there are about 1.5 million clones, roughly 96% of which are singletons. The data originate from a study of shared clonotypes between healthy human individuals. The CDR3 covers 18 residues. CDR1 and CDR2 (germline): MDHEN, SYDVKM. J was trimmed by 3 bases and V by 1 base; bases with no gene match: 11.

The specimen was naive CD4+ T cells sorted from blood. Subset reported: CD45RA+ positively selected. V is TRBV28 and J is TRBJ1-5, with TRBD1 matching 8 bases. This clonotype was obtained from a man aged 25-40 years in good health. Written as DNA, the CDR3 is TGTGCCAGCAGTTTATTTGGGCGGACAGGGCGAAACAATCAGCCCCAGCATTTT. Amino acid sequence: CASSLFGRTGRNNQPQHF.